This T cell receptor beta chain emerged from a study of chemoradiotherapy in HPV16-positive cancers. Across the whole study: Candidate HPV-specific T-cell clones and common TCR motifs came from functional assays in a couple of HPV16-positive patients.

Trimming removed 5 bases at V and 5 bases at J, with 18 bases between. Germline-derived CDR1 and CDR2 are MNHEY and SVGAGI. There are 15 residues in the CDR3. The study's findings and limits: HPV-specific T cells were functionally defined from only a couple of HPV16-positive patients. Better recurrence-free survival went with HPV-responsive T-cell expansion in HPV16-positive patients.

With regard to this clone: The antigen is not known.

The protocol was immunoSEQ multiplex PCR, while the TCRdb copy is restricted to in-frame clones and leaves out a portion. In the table there are about 32,000 clones, around 88% of which are singletons. Repertoires were sampled repeatedly during chemoradiotherapy. The sequenced sample was blood, obtained from a patient who underwent chemoradiotherapy. The sequence came from a human donor with HPV-associated anogenital cancer. V and J are TRBV6-5 and TRBJ1-2; the D gene is possibly TRBD1 (5 bases). The CDR3 loop is CASSPPDGRGYGYTF. The CDR3 DNA is TGTGCCAGCAGTCCCCCGGACGGGAGGGGATATGGCTACACCTTC.